This passage covers 4 T cell receptor beta chains from one sample sequenced in a study of response to subunit inactivated influenza vaccine. TCRdb passed the RT-PCR reads through MiXCR, listing each CDR3 protein once. Of over 750,000 distinct CDR3 sequences listed, about 20% are singletons. The sample was PBMCs from blood, taken 5 days after vaccination. These receptors originate from a man aged 50 or older who received an inactivated influenza vaccine.

This clonotype was picked up a small number of times. The V gene is TRBV6-1, the J gene TRBJ2-2; D remains unclear. This CDR3 has 14 amino acids. CDR1 is MNHNS and CDR2 is SASEGT in the germline V gene. Trimming left V 6 bases short and J 2 bases short, with 10 bases between. The CDR3 bases are TGTGCCAGCAGGCCTACTCTAAACACCGGGGAGCTGTTTTTT. Encoded protein: CASRPTLNTGELFF.

The chain links TRBV5-5 to TRBJ1-1; no clear D. V shed 3 bases and J shed 7 bases, with 10 bases lying between them. CDR3 size: 12 residues. Germline V gene lookup returns CDR1 SGHKS and CDR2 YYEKEE (reference sequence). The CDR3 loop reads CASSSSGVEAFF. Written as DNA, the CDR3 is TGTGCCAGCAGCTCATCCGGGGTTGAAGCTTTCTTT.

This clonotype was recorded a few times. V gene TRBV20-1 combines with J gene TRBJ2-5, with TRBD2 matching over 8 bases. The CDR3 runs 12 residues. V was pared by 6 bases and J by 1 base, with 1 base of the junction left unmatched. The V gene's germline CDR1 is DFQATT and CDR2 SNEGSKA (reference sequence). The CDR3 is CSAAGVQETQYF. CDR3 nucleotides: TGCAGTGCAGCGGGAGTCCAAGAGACCCAGTACTTC.

The V gene is TRBV10-1, the J gene TRBJ1-3, with D hard to call. Per the germline V gene, CDR1 is WNHNN and CDR2 is SYGVQD (reference sequence). CDR3 length equals 15 residues. Trimming took 2 bases from V and 0 from J, leaving 8 bases between them. The CDR3 protein is CASSEDIRSGNTIYF. CDR3 bases: TGCGCCAGCAGTGAGGACATACGCTCTGGAAACACCATATATTTT.